The source of this TCR beta chain is a study of T cells after yellow fever vaccination (dated by TCRdb to the late 2010s). General notes on the study: Libraries from fractions with low cell numbers were prepared with the SMART-Seq v4 Ultra Low Input RNA kit. Bulk PBMC replicates and cell subsets were isolated from blood drawn at multiple timepoints before and after both primary and secondary immunization. Bulk TCR alpha and beta repertoires were sequenced longitudinally to track T-cell clones before and after primary and booster YFV17D yellow fever vaccination. Two healthy male donors made up the cohort, one aged 18 to 30 years and the other aged 30 to 39 years.

The run used an Illumina NovaSeq 6000. Synthesis of TCR cDNA relied on 5'RACE template switching, a step that introduced a universal primer site along with unique molecular identifiers. Priming for cDNA synthesis came from both the TCR alpha and TCR beta constant segments. Library amplification involved two PCR steps, and the second step added sample barcodes and sequencing adapters. Sequencing of the libraries was done on either Illumina HiSeq 2500 (2x100 bp) or NovaSeq (2x150 bp). Per the original workflow: MIGEC was used to demultiplex reads and collapse the reads into UMI consensus sequences, and MiXCR was used for V(D)J alignment. Vaccine-responding clonotypes were defined with edgeR using replicate PBMC samples, requiring FDR below 0.01 and a log2 fold change above 5 up to day 15. Each bulk clonotype received a CD4 or CD8 identity based on whether the sequenced CD4 or CD8 repertoire contained that clonotype at higher abundance. The public reads were reprocessed in TCRdb via fastp at Q25 and MiXCR, keeping in-frame beta chains. Every CDR3 protein is listed once, alongside the most common genes and DNA of its rows. TCRdb's processing, not the authors', yielded these V and J calls. The sample has about 170,000 distinct CDR3 sequences on record, approximately 11% of them singletons. The top ten clonotypes cover about 38% of the sample.

Findings and caveats that apply to the study as a whole: The secondary T-cell response was found to be weaker but faster than the primary response, with a peak reached on day 5 rather than on day 15. Because abundant contaminating clonotypes from the bulk population could be contained in FACS-sorted repertoires, computational filtering was required. After the booster, most clones that had expanded after primary vaccination were detected again (about 97% of CD4 and over 75% of CD8), suggesting broad maintenance of memory. A small fraction of clonotypes appeared in both the CD4 and CD8 compartments, likely as a result of convergent recombination. The study included only a couple of donors, which limits how far the findings can be generalized.

This clonotype occurred once. This clone's antigen is unknown. Base qualities are not at hand, and no much larger clone is one base apart. Evidence from one read is weak. The meaning of the sample's treatment or condition label: live attenuated yellow fever vaccine strain. A standard Ficoll-Paque protocol was used to isolate PBMCs from peripheral blood. Dynabeads CD4 and CD8 positive selection kits were used to isolate the CD4 and CD8 T-cell fractions. RNA was extracted with TriZol from bulk PBMCs, CD4 and CD8 fractions, and dextramer-positive and dextramer-negative fractions. In the germline V gene, CDR1 corresponds to MGHDK and CDR2 to SYGVNS. Taken from cysteine to phenylalanine, the CDR3 has 15 residues. Only the CDR3 DNA stays, 45 bases, in frame from base 1. Trimming at the junction amounts to 0 bases on V and 11 bases on J, and the germline ends lie 18 bases apart.

Source: CD8+ T cells sorted from PBMCs, taken 15 days after the yellow fever booster vaccination. The chain couples TRBV25-1 to TRBJ2-3; the D segment could be TRBD2, given 6 matching bases. This receptor was identified in a man aged 18 to 30 who received the YFV17D yellow fever vaccine. This receptor has the CDR3 CASSEYAGAGCEQYF. In nucleotide form, the sequence is TGTGCCAGCAGTGAATATGCCGGCGCGGGGTGCGAGCAGTATTTT.